A single sample is the source of the 17 T cell receptor beta chains below, sequenced in a study of T cell repertoires in cytomegalovirus infection. Antigens for these TCRs are unknown. TCRdb redid the calling of the reads with MiXCR, one entry per CDR3 protein. Of 650,000 to 900,000 distinct CDR3 sequences listed, roughly 33% were seen once; the top ten hold approximately 13%. Here the sequenced sample was cultured CD8+ T cells from PBMCs, taken from culture after CMV antigen stimulation. These receptors were obtained from a human donor in good health (CMV status not recorded). Some clones in this sample may be carry-over from other donors' samples.

This clonotype has more than one count but fewer than ten. V usage is TRBV12-3 or TRBV12-4 and J usage is TRBJ1-5; D is undetermined. V was clipped by 3 bases and J by 4 bases, with 10 bases between them. The CDR3 contains 14 residues. The CDR3 loop reads CASSLRAENQPQHF. The CDR3 coding sequence is TGTGCCAGCAGTTTGAGGGCGGAAAATCAGCCCCAGCATTTT.

There are a few counts of this clonotype. The CDR3 DNA reads as TGTGCCAGCAGCACGGGTAGGGTAGAGACCCAGTACTTC. Translation gives CASSTGRVETQYF. The chain is built from TRBV12-3 or TRBV12-4 and TRBJ2-5; D is unresolved. V lost 6 bases and J lost 4, with 12 bases in between. The CDR3 sequence is 13 residues long.

This clonotype was recorded at least ten times. The J gene is TRBJ2-2, the V gene TRBV5-6; unclear D gene. The CDR3 is made up of 15 amino acids. Germline CDR1 is SGHDT and CDR2 is YYEEEE. The V gene lost 4 bases and the J gene lost 4 bases, with 14 bases spanning the gap. CDR3 in amino acids: CASSPDKWGTGELFF. CDR3 in DNA: TGTGCCAGCAGCCCCGACAAATGGGGCACCGGGGAGCTGTTTTTT.

Ten or more counts support this clonotype. The chain joins TRBV11-1 to TRBJ2-3, with 7 bases that match TRBD1. CDR1 and CDR2 from the germline V gene are SGHAT and FQDESV (reference sequence). The CDR3 has 15 residues. The V segment lost 1 base and the J segment 2 bases; nucleotides outside the gene matches: 3. The CDR3 DNA is TGTGCCAGCAGCTTAGAGGGGGCGAACACAGATACGCAGTATTTT. Translated: CASSLEGANTDTQYF.

J is TRBJ2-1 and V is TRBV6-2 or TRBV6-3, with a tentative D call TRBD2 (6 bases). The ends were cut back, 2 bases at V and 2 bases at J, with 13 bases in the middle. This CDR3 region has 16 residues. From germline, CDR1 is MNHEY and CDR2 SVGEGT. The CDR3 is CASSYEAGTAYNEQFF. CDR3 DNA: TGTGCCAGCAGTTACGAGGCGGGGACCGCCTACAATGAGCAGTTCTTC.

This clonotype turned up a few times. The chain couples TRBV19 to TRBJ1-2; D gene unclear. Germline loops: CDR1 LNHDA, CDR2 SQIVND (reference sequence). V was shortened by 3 bases and J by 2 bases, with 13 bases between the two germline ends. This CDR3 spans 15 amino acids. The DNA of the CDR3 is TGTGCCAGTAGTATCTACGAAACCAGAAACTATGGCTACACCTTC. Amino acid sequence: CASSIYETRNYGYTF.

The chain combines TRBV6-2 or TRBV6-3 with TRBJ2-7, with TRBD1 matching over 7 bases. Germline trimming cut 6 bases from V and 6 bases from J; bases unmatched to any gene: 8. Per the germline V gene, CDR1 is MNHEY and CDR2 is SVGEGT. The CDR3 length is 13 residues. DNA of the CDR3: TGTGCCAGCAGCCGCCCGAACAGGGGCGAGCAGTACGTC. It translates to CASSRPNRGEQYV.

The genes are TRBV6-8 and TRBJ2-1; possibly TRBD2 for D (6 bases). V was shortened by 2 bases and J by 8 bases, with 10 bases between the two germline ends. Germline CDR1 and CDR2: MNHGY and SAAAGT. This CDR3 is 13 amino acids long. In nucleotides, the CDR3 is TGTGCCAGCAGTTACCCATGGGGGGATGAGCAGTTCTTC. It specifies CASSYPWGDEQFF.

CDR3 bases: TGCGCCAGCAACGCCAATGGGGTGGAGGATCAGCCCCAGCATTTT. Amino acid sequence: CASNANGVEDQPQHF. The rearrangement links TRBV4-1 to TRBJ1-5; D is unresolved. This CDR3 contains 15 residues. V was cut by 7 bases and J by 5 bases, with 18 bases left in between. Per the germline V gene, CDR1 is MGHRA and CDR2 is YSYEKL.

This clonotype has ten or more counts. V usage is TRBV7-6 and J usage is TRBJ1-1; D is undetermined. Trimming removed 1 base from V and 0 bases from J, with 9 bases in between. Germline-derived CDR1 and CDR2 are SGHVS and FNYEAQ. The CDR3 is 15 amino acids. CDR3 sequence (DNA): TGTGCCAGCAGCTTAGAACCCCTCATGAACACTGAAGCTTTCTTT. Its translation is CASSLEPLMNTEAFF.

This clonotype was picked up a small number of times. The chain is built from TRBV2 and TRBJ1-1; 11 bases are a match to TRBD1. The CDR3 covers 16 residues. The junction had 9 bases not matched to a gene; V was cut back by 6 bases and J by 3 bases. CDR1 and CDR2 from the germline V gene are SNHLY and FYNNEI. CDR3 sequence: CASRRTGGLVYTEAFF. The CDR3 coding sequence is TGTGCCAGCAGGCGGACAGGGGGCCTTGTGTACACTGAAGCTTTCTTT.

This clonotype was found a few times. This rearrangement joins TRBV11-2 to TRBJ2-5; D remains ambiguous. Between the trimmed V and J ends, which lost 8 bases and 2 bases, there was a span of 12 bases. This CDR3 has 13 amino acids. In germline, CDR1 is SGHAT, CDR2 FQNNGV. CDR3 residues: CASGPPMQETQYF. In nucleotides, the CDR3 is TGTGCCAGCGGACCCCCTATGCAAGAGACCCAGTACTTC.

This clonotype was detected a few times. The gene calls are TRBV19 and TRBJ2-1, with D possibly matching TRBD1 (6 bases). CDR1 and CDR2 from the germline V gene are LNHDA and SQIVND (reference sequence). The V end lost 8 bases, the J end lost 6 bases, and 11 bases lay between the germline ends. The CDR3 spans 12 residues. CDR3 protein: CASASGANEQFF. DNA of the CDR3: TGTGCCAGTGCATCAGGGGCCAATGAGCAGTTCTTC.

Remarks on this clonotype: At one end the junction does not follow the germline gene, possibly because of a read error. The rearrangement joins TRBV12-3 or TRBV12-4 to TRBJ2-3; D ambiguous. The CDR3 runs 13 residues. CDR3: CVSSSSLWDTQYF. CDR3 DNA sequence: TGTGTCAGCAGTTCCAGCCTGTGGGATACGCAGTATTTT.

The chain recombines TRBV6-1 with TRBJ2-7; 12 bases match TRBD1. The CDR3 is 14 amino acids. J lost 3 bases, V lost 8 bases, and 5 bases had no gene match. Germline values: CDR1 MNHNS, CDR2 SASEGT. The CDR3, as DNA: TGTGCCAGCTCCGGGACAGGGGGCTTCTACGAGCAGTACGTC. This translates into CASSGTGGFYEQYV.

This clonotype showed up many times. The rearrangement links TRBV7-6 to TRBJ2-2; tentative D call: TRBD2 (5 bases). CDR1 SGHVS and CDR2 FNYEAQ come from the germline V gene. The CDR3 runs to 16 residues. V lost 5 bases and J 6 bases, leaving 19 bases between the germline ends. The CDR3 protein is CASSPRYGGQSGELFF. The CDR3 region has the DNA TGTGCCAGCAGCCCCCGGTATGGCGGGCAATCCGGGGAGCTGTTTTTT.

The chain couples TRBV11-2 to TRBJ2-1; D possibly corresponds to TRBD2 (5 bases). V lost 4 bases to trimming and J lost 8 bases, with 18 bases between them. The CDR3 contains 15 residues. The germline gives CDR1 SGHAT, CDR2 FQNNGV. CDR3 loop: CASSWRRQSRDEQFF. The CDR3 nucleotides read TGTGCCAGCAGCTGGAGGAGGCAGTCGCGCGATGAGCAGTTCTTC.